There are many counts of the clone carrying this TCR beta chain. Its cognate antigen is unknown. The unsorted libraries originated from 2 million PBMCs kept at -80 C. The cDNA was synthesized by 5'RACE incorporating 10-nucleotide random UMIs. From 15-18 subjects, every sequencing run obtained over 200 million TCR-beta sequences. TCRdb used MiXCR to reprocess the 5' RACE reads, holding one entry per CDR3 protein. The sample consists of around 61,000 distinct CDR3 sequences, over 5% of them appearing once. These data are taken from a study of neurological immune-mediated disorders. Study-wide points: With the multiple sclerosis repertoire cluster, none of the clinical or MRI features showed an association.

The V gene end was trimmed by 1 base and the J gene end by 3 bases; junction bases not matched to a gene: 6. Germline V gene sequence: CDR1 ENHRY, CDR2 SYGVKD. This CDR3 is built from 16 residues. Sequenced sample: PBMCs. The sequence was collected from a human donor with multiple sclerosis. The donor label of this sample is uncertain. V and J are TRBV10-3 and TRBJ2-3; 8 bases agree with TRBD1. The CDR3 region has the DNA TGTGCCATCAGTGAGTTGGGGCAGGGGGCGACAGATACGCAGTATTTT. It yields the protein CAISELGQGATDTQYF.